What follows is one T cell receptor (beta chain) and its context. Its target antigen remains unknown. Base qualities are not provided; no much larger clone lies one nucleotide away. Donors formed part of the validation cohort, which comprised about 130 subjects and was distinct from the first cohort of several hundred subjects. This sample is drawn from a study of cytomegalovirus exposure and HLA in healthy donors (dated by TCRdb to about 2017). Context from the whole study: According to a later analysis, one platform produced both the roughly 120 validation repertoires and the roughly 660 repertoires of the first cohort. The aim of the study was to test whether cataloging public T cell receptors could identify signatures of past pathogen exposure. Along with the 666-subject first cohort, a separate validation cohort of around 110 different subjects was used. High-throughput TCR immunosequencing, statistical association of individual TCRs with disease status, and machine learning were combined to predict cytomegalovirus infection status.

V and J lose 6 bases and 0 bases, and a span of 12 bases separates them. Based on the germline V gene, the CDR1 and CDR2 sequences are MDHEN and SYDVKM. Counted from cysteine to phenylalanine, this CDR3 has 14 amino acids. Of all the DNA, just the CDR3 is kept, 42 bases in frame from base 1. What the research found in general, with its limitations: While some public TCRs were present in many individuals, most TCR sequences turned up only very rarely across donors. The authors suggested that the approach could potentially be generalized to other disease states and immunological phenotypes. A few of the identified cytomegalovirus-associated TCR beta chains were confirmed in vitro to be specific for cytomegalovirus antigens. In the study, approximately 160 TCR beta chains were listed as associated with cytomegalovirus. A later analysis lacked HLA typing for the validation cohort, so it scored co-occurrence in that cohort across all 110 or so repertoires. Subsequent analysis determined that TCRs grouped into clusters in the first cohort also showed a tendency toward co-occurrence across the 120 validation repertoires, and approximately 94% of cluster scores exceeded 0. Cytomegalovirus status was reported to be diagnosed by the classifier with high specificity and sensitivity in both the original and validation cohorts.

Libraries were built with the immunoSEQ multiplex PCR assay. On the authors' methods: A statistical classification framework was built for diagnosing cytomegalovirus status from the catalog of TCR beta chain sequences. TCRdb stores this immuneACCESS table with in-frame sequences only. Part of the clones is absent; in the studies checked, under half of the shortfall reflects unresolved V genes, and no reason is known for the rest. From that table come the V and J calls and clone size; the DNA was used to work out D and trimming. This sample gives tens of thousands of clones in total; 95% to 96% of them show up just once. Of the sample, approximately 1.3% falls within the top ten clones.

The source is a woman under 30 in good health and CMV-seronegative. Sequencing was performed on PBMCs. Recombination joined TRBV28 with TRBJ2-7, and perhaps TRBD1 as D gene, on 6 matching bases. The DNA reads TGTGCCAGCAGCACAGGGTTATTCTCCTACGAGCAGTACTTC. Protein translation: CASSTGLFSYEQYF.